The clone carrying this TCR beta chain has a handful of counts. V lost 1 base to trimming and J lost 3 bases; unmatched junction nucleotides: 7. The germline V gene has CDR1 SGHDT and CDR2 YYEEEE. The CDR3 is made up of 16 amino acids. TCRdb re-analysed the RT-PCR reads in MiXCR, keeping a single row per CDR3 protein. The data hold about 500,000 distinct CDR3 sequences, with approximately 15% observed a single time. These data are taken from a study of response to subunit inactivated influenza vaccine. The source of this sequence is a man aged 45-69 years who received an inactivated influenza vaccine. Sequences were derived from CD4+ T cells sorted from PBMCs, sampled roughly 24 months after vaccination. The V gene is TRBV5-6, the J gene TRBJ2-1; 7 nucleotides match TRBD2. The CDR3 is CASSLWAGADYNEQFF. The CDR3 DNA reads TGTGCCAGCAGCTTGTGGGCGGGAGCCGACTACAATGAGCAGTTCTTC.